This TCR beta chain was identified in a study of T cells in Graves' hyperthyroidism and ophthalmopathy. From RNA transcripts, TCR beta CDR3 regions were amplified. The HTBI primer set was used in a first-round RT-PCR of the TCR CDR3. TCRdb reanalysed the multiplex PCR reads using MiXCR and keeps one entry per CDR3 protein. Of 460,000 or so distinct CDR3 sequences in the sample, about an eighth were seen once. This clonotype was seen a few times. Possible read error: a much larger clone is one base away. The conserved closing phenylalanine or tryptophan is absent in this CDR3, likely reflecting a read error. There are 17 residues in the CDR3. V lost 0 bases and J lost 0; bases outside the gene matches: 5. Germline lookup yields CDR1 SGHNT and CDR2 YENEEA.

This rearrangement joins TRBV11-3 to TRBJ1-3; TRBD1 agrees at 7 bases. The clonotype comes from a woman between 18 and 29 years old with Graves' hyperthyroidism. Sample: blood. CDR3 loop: CASSLDLRGPSGNTIYL. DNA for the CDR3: TGTGCCAGCAGCTTAGATCTGAGGGGGCCCTCTGGAAACACCATATATCTT.